This T cell receptor beta chain was documented in a study of CD8+ T cells in alopecia areata. The study, taken as a whole, reports: Mice showed TCR sharing more clearly than patients did, possibly owing to HLA.

V was shortened by 5 bases and J by 0 bases, with 20 bases between the two germline ends. Germline loops: CDR1 GTSNPN, CDR2 SVGIG (reference sequence). CDR3 length: 17 residues. This clone is a singleton in its sample. What it recognizes is unknown. Treatment noted: oral pan-JAK inhibitor, 5-10 mg twice daily. cDNA prepared by RNA extraction and subsequent reverse transcription served as the template for sequencing. The table came from immunoSEQ multiplex PCR; TCRdb's copy has only in-frame clones and leaves some out. The repertoire holds some 200,000 clones, with around 56% as singletons. The starting material was CD4+ T cells sorted from blood, obtained at week 4, from a patient treated with tofacitinib. The chain couples TRBV30 to TRBJ1-5, with D tentatively TRBD1 (5 bases). This sequence was found in a human donor with alopecia areata. For the CDR3, the DNA is TGTGCCTGGCCGGGGCCCCCGGACGGGAATAGCAATCAGCCCCAGCATTTT. This codes for CAWPGPPDGNSNQPQHF.